This T cell receptor (beta chain) was retrieved from a study of HIV-infected patients and healthy controls. Findings and caveats of the study: MAIT alpha-chain CDR3s were frequent in healthy controls, depleted in HIV+.

Details on this clonotype: Its antigen is unidentified. This beta chain is off target for a library built for alpha chains, so its abundance means little.

V was pared by 6 bases and J by 8 bases, with 4 bases of the junction left unmatched. The CDR3 totals 15 residues. Reverse transcription used about 500 ng RNA and constant-region primers for alpha and beta. Alpha and beta chain libraries were made separately by chain-specific third strand synthesis with multiplexing indices. TCRdb analysed the 5' RACE reads with MiXCR anew, one entry per CDR3 protein. The sample has roughly 7,500 distinct CDR3 sequences; more than 6.5% are singletons. Roughly three months, about 14 weeks, into antiretroviral therapy, follow-up blood was collected. The repertoire came from unfractionated whole blood and reflected all unsorted peripheral T cells.

This sequence joins TRBV12-3 or TRBV12-4 and TRBJ2-1; 16 nucleotides line up with TRBD2. This clonotype originated in an adult with HIV infection. This sample comprised blood, obtained during antiretroviral therapy. The CDR3 DNA sequence: TGTGCCAGCAGCTCCGGGACTAGCGGGGGGGATGAGCAGTTCTTC. Translating it yields CASSSGTSGGDEQFF.